Listed below are T cell receptor beta chains from one sample, sequenced in a study of CD8 T cells in ankylosing spondylitis. TCRdb re-called the 5' RACE reads with MiXCR, one entry per CDR3 protein. Of a few hundred thousand distinct CDR3 sequences listed, about 9.9% were seen once; the top ten hold roughly 9%. Sequencing was done on a sample of blood, either unsorted or a sorted T cell fraction (not recorded which). These receptors were collected from a female donor with ankylosing spondylitis or in good health (not recorded which). Both conserved end residues are part of each CDR3. Fields, in order: CDR3 DNA, CDR3 protein, J gene, D gene, V gene, clone size. The D gene is left open where the match is weak. Clone size is shown for a subset of rows, as once, few, many or a class of expanded clone.

CDR3nt: TGTGCCAGCGGGTTGACAGGGCAAGCTTCATACGAGCAGTACTTC
CDR3aa: CASGLTGQASYEQYF
j_gene: TRBJ2-7
d_gene: TRBD1
v_gene: TRBV28
abundance: few

CDR3nt: TGCGCCAGCAGCCCGGACAGGGGGCGTGAAAAACTGTTTTTT
CDR3aa: CASSPDRGREKLFF
j_gene: TRBJ1-4
d_gene: TRBD1
v_gene: TRBV5-1
abundance: many

CDR3nt: TGTGCCAGCAGCCGAAGGCGGGACTACCAAGAGACCCAGTACTTC
CDR3aa: CASSRRRDYQETQYF
j_gene: TRBJ2-5
d_gene: -
v_gene: TRBV12-3/TRBV12-4
abundance: many

CDR3nt: TGCGCCAGCAGCCCGGGTATCCGACTAGGGATTGATGAGCAGTTCTTC
CDR3aa: CASSPGIRLGIDEQFF
j_gene: TRBJ2-1
d_gene: -
v_gene: TRBV5-1
abundance: many

CDR3nt: TGTGCCACCAGCAGTGGAACCGGACAGGGAATGGCCGGCGGGGAGCTGTTTTTT
CDR3aa: CATSSGTGQGMAGGELFF
j_gene: TRBJ2-2
d_gene: TRBD1
v_gene: TRBV15
abundance: many

CDR3nt: TGTGCCAGCACCTCCCGAACGGGGGTTGTGGCTTTCTTT
CDR3aa: CASTSRTGVVAFF
j_gene: TRBJ1-1
d_gene: -
v_gene: TRBV6-2/TRBV6-3
abundance: many

CDR3nt: TGCGCCAGCAGCTTAAGGACAGGGGGAGGCACCGGGGAGCTGTTTTTT
CDR3aa: CASSLRTGGGTGELFF
j_gene: TRBJ2-2
d_gene: TRBD1
v_gene: TRBV5-1
abundance: many

CDR3nt: TGTGCCAGCAGCTTAAGAGGGGCGAACCATGAGCAGTTCTTC
CDR3aa: CASSLRGANHEQFF
j_gene: TRBJ2-1
d_gene: -
v_gene: TRBV5-4
abundance: many

CDR3nt: TGTGCCAGCAGCCCCTTTCGGGATCGTGGCGGGAGGACGTACGAGCAGTACTTC
CDR3aa: CASSPFRDRGGRTYEQYF
j_gene: TRBJ2-7
d_gene: TRBD2
v_gene: TRBV11-1
abundance: many

CDR3nt: TGTGCCAGCAGTCTTCCGGGGGCAGGGGATCAGCCCCAGCATTTT
CDR3aa: CASSLPGAGDQPQHF
j_gene: TRBJ1-5
d_gene: -
v_gene: TRBV6-2/TRBV6-3
abundance: many

CDR3nt: TGCAGTGCGCATGGGGCGCAGGGGACAGATACGCAGTATTTT
CDR3aa: CSAHGAQGTDTQYF
j_gene: TRBJ2-3
d_gene: -
v_gene: TRBV20-1
abundance: many

CDR3nt: TGCGCCAGCAGCTACGACACTGAAGCTTTCTTT
CDR3aa: CASSYDTEAFF
j_gene: TRBJ1-1
d_gene: -
v_gene: TRBV5-1
abundance: many

CDR3nt: TGTGCCTGCACCCACCCAGACGACTCAAGAGGAACCCAGTACTTC
CDR3aa: CACTHPDDSRGTQYF
j_gene: TRBJ2-5
d_gene: -
v_gene: TRBV3-1
abundance: -

CDR3nt: TGCGCCAGCAGCTTGGGCTCCATCGGTGGGAACACCATATATTTT
CDR3aa: CASSLGSIGGNTIYF
j_gene: TRBJ1-3
d_gene: -
v_gene: TRBV5-1
abundance: many

CDR3nt: TGTGCCAGCACTTTTACCGGGACAGGGCTCGAGACCCAGTACTTC
CDR3aa: CASTFTGTGLETQYF
j_gene: TRBJ2-5
d_gene: TRBD1
v_gene: TRBV7-6
abundance: many

CDR3nt: TGCAGTGCGACCGGGACAGGGCCCTATGGCTACACCTTC
CDR3aa: CSATGTGPYGYTF
j_gene: TRBJ1-2
d_gene: TRBD1
v_gene: TRBV20-1
abundance: many